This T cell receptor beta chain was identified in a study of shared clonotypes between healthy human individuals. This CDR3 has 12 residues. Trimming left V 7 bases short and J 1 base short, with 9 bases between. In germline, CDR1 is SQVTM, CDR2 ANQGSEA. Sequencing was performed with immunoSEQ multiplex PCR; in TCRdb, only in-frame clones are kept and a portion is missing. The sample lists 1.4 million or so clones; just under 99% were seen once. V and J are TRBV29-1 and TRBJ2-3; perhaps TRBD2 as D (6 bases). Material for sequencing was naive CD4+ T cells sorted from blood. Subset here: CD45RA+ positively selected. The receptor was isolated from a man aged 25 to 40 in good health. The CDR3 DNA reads TGCAGCGCCGGGGGTGGCACAGATACGCAGTATTTT. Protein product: CSAGGGTDTQYF.